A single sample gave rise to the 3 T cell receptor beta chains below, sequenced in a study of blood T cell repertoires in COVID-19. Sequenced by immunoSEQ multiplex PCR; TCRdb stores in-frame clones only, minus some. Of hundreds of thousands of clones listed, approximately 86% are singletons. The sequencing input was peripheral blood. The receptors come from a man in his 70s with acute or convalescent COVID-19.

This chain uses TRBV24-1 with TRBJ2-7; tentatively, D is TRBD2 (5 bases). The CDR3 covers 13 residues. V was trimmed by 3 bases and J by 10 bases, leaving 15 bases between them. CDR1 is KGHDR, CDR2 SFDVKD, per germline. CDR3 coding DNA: TGTGCCACCAGTGATCCCGGGGTCTCCTCTCAGTACTTC. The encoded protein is CATSDPGVSSQYF.

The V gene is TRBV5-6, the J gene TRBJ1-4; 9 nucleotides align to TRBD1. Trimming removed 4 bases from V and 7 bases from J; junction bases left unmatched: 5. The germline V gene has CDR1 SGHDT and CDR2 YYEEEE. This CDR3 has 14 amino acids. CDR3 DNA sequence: TGTGCCAGCAGCGCGGGACAGGGAGGTGAAAAACTGTTTTTT. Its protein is CASSAGQGGEKLFF.

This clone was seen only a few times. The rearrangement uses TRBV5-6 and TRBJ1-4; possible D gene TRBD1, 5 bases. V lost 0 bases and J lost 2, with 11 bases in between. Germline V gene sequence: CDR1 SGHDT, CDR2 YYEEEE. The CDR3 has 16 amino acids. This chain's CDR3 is CASSLVTVGTNEKLFF. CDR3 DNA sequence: TGTGCCAGCAGCTTGGTGACAGTTGGGACTAATGAAAAACTGTTTTTT. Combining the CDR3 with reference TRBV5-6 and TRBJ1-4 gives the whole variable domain DAGVTQSPTHLIKTRGQQVTLRCSPKSGHDTVSWYQQALGQGPQFIFQYYEEEERQRGNFPDRFSGHQFPNYSSELNVNALLLGDSALYLCASSLVTVGTNEKLFFGSGTQLSVL.